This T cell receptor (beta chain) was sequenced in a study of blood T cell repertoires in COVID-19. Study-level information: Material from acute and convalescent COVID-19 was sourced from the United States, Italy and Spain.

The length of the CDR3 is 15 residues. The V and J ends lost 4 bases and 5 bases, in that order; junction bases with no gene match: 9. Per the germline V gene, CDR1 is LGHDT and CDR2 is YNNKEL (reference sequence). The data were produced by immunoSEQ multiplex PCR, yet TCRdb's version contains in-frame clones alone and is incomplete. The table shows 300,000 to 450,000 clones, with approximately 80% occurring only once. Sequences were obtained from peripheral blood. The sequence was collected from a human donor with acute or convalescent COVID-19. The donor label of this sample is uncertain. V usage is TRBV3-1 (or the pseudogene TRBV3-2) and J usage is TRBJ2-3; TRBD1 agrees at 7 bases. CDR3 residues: CASSPQGFGKDTQYF. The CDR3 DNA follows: TGTGCCAGCAGCCCACAGGGGTTCGGAAAAGATACGCAGTATTTT.